The 28 T cell receptor beta chains below all came from one sample that was sequenced in a study of blood T cell repertoires in COVID-19. Assay used: immunoSEQ multiplex PCR; TCRdb lists only in-frame clones, some missing. The sample lists approximately 170,000 clones, about four fifths occurring once. Sequences were obtained from peripheral blood. The receptors here all came from a man between 60 and 75 years old with active or convalescent COVID-19.

The V and J genes are TRBV7-2 and TRBJ2-1; 10 bases are a match to TRBD2. Germline V gives CDR1 SGHTA, CDR2 FQGNSA. The CDR3 totals 16 residues. V lost 2 bases to trimming and J lost 10 bases; unmatched junction nucleotides: 11. The CDR3 nucleotides read TGTGCCAGCAGCTTACTAGCGGGAGTCGCCCGGGTGGAGCAGTTCTTC. Residues: CASSLLAGVARVEQFF.

This rearrangement joins TRBV27 to TRBJ2-7; TRBD1 matches 10 bases. The trim removed 9 bases at V and 1 base at J, leaving 6 bases unmatched. The germline V gene encodes CDR1 MNHEY and CDR2 SMNVEV (reference sequence). The CDR3 extends over 14 amino acids. The CDR3 region is CARGDRGSSYEQYF. CDR3 bases: TGTGCCAGGGGGGACAGGGGTTCGTCCTACGAGCAGTACTTC.

V usage is TRBV5-1 and J usage is TRBJ2-1; the match to TRBD2 covers 8 bases. The J segment lost 4 bases and the V segment lost 3 bases, leaving 6 bases of the junction unmatched. This CDR3 region has 15 residues. Germline V gene lookup returns CDR1 SGHRS and CDR2 YFSETQ. CDR3 amino acids: CASSSLPGGYNEQFF. DNA of the CDR3: TGCGCCAGCAGCTCACTACCGGGAGGGTACAATGAGCAGTTCTTC.

The chain uses TRBV5-1 and TRBJ2-2, with 10 nucleotides matching TRBD2. This CDR3 is built from 15 residues. The V gene's germline CDR1 is SGHRS and CDR2 YFSETQ. The junction had 3 bases not matched to a gene; V was cut back by 4 bases and J by 3 bases. The CDR3 nucleotides read TGCGCCAGCAGCCAGAGCGGGAGGGACACCGGGGAGCTGTTTTTT. It encodes CASSQSGRDTGELFF.

V usage is TRBV4-1 and J usage is TRBJ2-7; D remains ambiguous. The V gene lost 0 bases and the J gene lost 5 bases, with 14 bases spanning the gap. CDR1 MGHRA and CDR2 YSYEKL come from the germline V gene. The CDR3 is 15 residues long. The CDR3 protein is CASSQDGYPTDEQYF. Written as DNA, the CDR3 is TGCGCCAGCAGCCAAGATGGGTATCCGACTGACGAGCAGTACTTC.

The rearrangement uses TRBV28 and TRBJ2-3; possibly TRBD1 for D (6 bases). The V end lost 7 bases, the J end lost 3 bases, and 26 bases lay between the germline ends. Per the germline V gene, CDR1 is MDHEN and CDR2 is SYDVKM. The CDR3 is 18 amino acids. The CDR3 bases are TGTGCCAGCACCGCCGGGACACCGACCTGGGAAGTTACAGATACGCAGTATTTT. Translated, it gives CASTAGTPTWEVTDTQYF.

The rearrangement uses TRBV10-3 and TRBJ2-1; 14 bases are shared with TRBD2. Germline V lookup: CDR1 ENHRY, CDR2 SYGVKD. V lost 3 bases and J lost 5; bases outside the gene matches: 3. CDR3 length: 16 amino acids. The CDR3 bases are TGTGCCATCAGTGATGGACTAGCGGGAGGTAACAATGAGCAGTTCTTC. Its translation: CAISDGLAGGNNEQFF.

The chain uses TRBV28 and TRBJ2-2, with TRBD2 as a possible D gene (6 bases). This CDR3 region has 17 residues. The V gene's germline CDR1 is MDHEN and CDR2 SYDVKM. Deletions cut 3 bases from V and 0 bases from J, with 14 bases between. CDR3 residues: CASSFFSAGPNTGELFF. The CDR3 DNA sequence: TGTGCCAGCAGTTTTTTCTCTGCGGGACCGAACACCGGGGAGCTGTTTTTT.

This chain links TRBV5-6 with TRBJ2-7; the D gene is possibly TRBD2 (6 bases). The CDR3 is made up of 13 amino acids. Germline V gene sequence: CDR1 SGHDT, CDR2 YYEEEE. The V and J ends lost 0 bases and 6 bases respectively, with 10 bases between them. The CDR3 bases are TGTGCCAGCAGCTTGGGGGGAGGCGGCGAGCAGTACTTC. Its translation is CASSLGGGGEQYF.

This chain uses TRBV5-1 with TRBJ1-1; 8 bases fit TRBD1. The CDR3 spans 12 residues. Germline values: CDR1 SGHRS, CDR2 YFSETQ. V lost 2 bases and J lost 10; bases outside the gene matches: 4. In nucleotides, the CDR3 is TGCGCCAGCAGCTTAACAGGGGGTTTAGCTTTCTTT. It is translated as CASSLTGGLAFF.

This chain links TRBV18 with TRBJ2-5, with TRBD2 identical over 11 bases. The CDR3 loop spans 18 amino acids. From germline, CDR1 is KGHSH and CDR2 LQKENI. The trim removed 0 bases at V and 5 bases at J, leaving 11 bases unmatched. The CDR3 sequence: CASSPPLLAGGGSETQYF. The CDR3 DNA reads as TGTGCCAGCTCACCACCGCTTCTAGCGGGGGGCGGTAGCGAGACCCAGTACTTC.

The chain links TRBV2 to TRBJ2-7; 13 positions agree with TRBD2. Germline V lookup: CDR1 SNHLY, CDR2 FYNNEI. The CDR3 extends over 14 amino acids. Unmatched junction bases numbered 3, after V lost 6 bases and J lost 4 bases. The CDR3, as DNA: TGTGCCAGCAGGCAGGGACTAGCGGGGTACGAGCAGTACTTC. Translated: CASRQGLAGYEQYF.

The chain carries TRBV9 and TRBJ2-6; no clear D gene. The germline V and J ends were trimmed by 4 bases and 4 bases, with 15 bases remaining between them. There are 16 residues in the CDR3. Germline V gene sequence: CDR1 SGDLS, CDR2 YYNGEE. The CDR3: CASSPVLIAGANVLTF. The CDR3 DNA reads as TGTGCCAGCAGCCCCGTTCTGATTGCGGGGGCCAACGTCCTGACTTTC.

This clone was detected a few times. The genes are TRBV2 and TRBJ2-3; no clear D. The CDR3 runs to 11 residues. V lost 8 bases and J 6 bases, leaving 9 bases between the germline ends. Germline V gives CDR1 SNHLY, CDR2 FYNNEI. CDR3 loop: CASEFFDTQYF. CDR3 DNA: TGTGCCAGCGAGTTCTTTGATACGCAGTATTTT.

The chain recombines TRBV3-1 (or the pseudogene TRBV3-2) with TRBJ1-3; 8 bases are a match to TRBD1. CDR1 is LGHDT and CDR2 is YNNKEL in the germline V gene (reference sequence). V lost 6 bases, J lost 0 bases, and 7 bases stayed unmatched. CDR3 size: 16 residues. This chain's CDR3 is CASSPGQGSSGNTIYF. Written as DNA, the CDR3 is TGTGCCAGCAGTCCTGGACAGGGCAGCTCTGGAAACACCATATATTTT.

This chain uses TRBV28 with TRBJ2-5; 11 nucleotides agree with TRBD1. Germline V lookup: CDR1 MDHEN, CDR2 SYDVKM. The J segment lost 2 bases and the V segment lost 4 bases, leaving 3 bases of the junction unmatched. This CDR3 region has 15 residues. CDR3 sequence: CASSWTGGGQETQYF. The CDR3 DNA follows: TGTGCCAGCAGTTGGACAGGGGGCGGGCAAGAGACCCAGTACTTC.

The rearrangement uses TRBV19 and TRBJ1-6, with D perhaps matching TRBD1 (6 bases). The CDR3 has 14 amino acids. From germline, CDR1 is LNHDA and CDR2 SQIVND (reference sequence). V was shortened by 7 bases and J by 0 bases, with 7 bases between the two germline ends. CDR3 DNA: TGTGCCAGTACGGACAGCTCCTATAATTCACCCCTCCACTTT. Its translation is CASTDSSYNSPLHF. The whole variable domain, filled in from reference TRBV19 and TRBJ1-6, reads DGGITQSPKYLFRKEGQNVTLSCEQNLNHDAMYWYRQDPGQGLRLIYYSQIVNDFQKGDIAEGYSVSREKKESFPLTVTSAQKNPTAFYLCASTDSSYNSPLHFGNGTRLTVT.

This chain joins TRBV12-3 or TRBV12-4 and TRBJ1-1; D not certain. The CDR3 spans 11 residues. The V end lost 5 bases, the J end lost 8 bases, and 9 bases lay between the germline ends. CDR3 bases: TGTGCCAGCAGTAAACAATTGGAAGCTTTCTTT. Protein sequence: CASSKQLEAFF.

The count of this clone is one. The chain links TRBV19 to TRBJ1-2; D remains unclear. V was shortened by 5 bases and J by 4 bases, with 14 bases between the two germline ends. This CDR3 is 14 amino acids long. Looked up from germline, CDR1 is LNHDA and CDR2 is SQIVND (reference sequence). The CDR3 region is CASSVSGGGYGYTF. The CDR3 DNA follows: TGTGCCAGTAGTGTCTCGGGAGGTGGCTATGGCTACACCTTC.

This clone was counted a single time. The chain joins TRBV6-5 to TRBJ2-6; a weak D match, TRBD2 (5 bases). V was shortened by 2 bases and J by 3 bases, with 5 bases between the two germline ends. CDR1 is MNHEY and CDR2 is SVGAGI in the germline V gene. The CDR3 totals 14 residues. The CDR3 nucleotides read TGTGCCAGCAGTTACGAGGGTGGGGCCAACGTCCTGACTTTC. It is translated as CASSYEGGANVLTF.

On this clone itself: Other nucleotide sequences in the sample specify the same CDR3. As DNA, the CDR3 is TGTGCCAGTAGTGCGGGGGTCTCCTACGAGCAGTACTTC. This encodes CASSAGVSYEQYF. The rearrangement links TRBV19 to TRBJ2-7; TRBD2 agrees at 7 bases. From germline, CDR1 is LNHDA and CDR2 SQIVND (reference sequence). The CDR3 length is 13 residues. V shed 5 bases and J 0 bases; nucleotides not matched to a gene: 1. The variable domain in full, with the rest retrieved from reference TRBV19 and TRBJ2-7, is DGGITQSPKYLFRKEGQNVTLSCEQNLNHDAMYWYRQDPGQGLRLIYYSQIVNDFQKGDIAEGYSVSREKKESFPLTVTSAQKNPTAFYLCASSAGVSYEQYFGPGTRLTVT.

Regarding this clone: Other DNA sequences of this sample code for an identical CDR3. The V call is TRBV19, the J call TRBJ1-2, with TRBD1 matching over 7 bases. The CDR3 is 13 residues long. Germline-derived CDR1 and CDR2 are LNHDA and SQIVND (reference sequence). V lost 5 bases to trimming and J lost 1 base; unmatched junction nucleotides: 1. CDR3: CASSRDSNYGYTF. The CDR3 DNA reads TGTGCCAGTAGTCGGGACAGTAACTATGGCTACACCTTC.

The CDR3 loop is CASDLGGGSSGNTIYF. CDR3 sequence (DNA): TGTGCCAGCGACCTCGGTGGGGGCTCTTCTGGAAACACCATATATTTT. The rearrangement links TRBV9 to TRBJ1-3; D is perhaps TRBD1 (6 bases). The CDR3 contains 16 residues. The V end lost 7 bases, the J end lost 1 base, and 18 bases lay between the germline ends. Germline V gene lookup returns CDR1 SGDLS and CDR2 YYNGEE.

The rearrangement uses TRBV7-9 and TRBJ2-7; TRBD1 agrees at 8 bases. Germline V gene data show CDR1 as SEHNR and CDR2 as FQNEAQ (reference sequence). The CDR3 is 13 amino acids. Trimming took 5 bases from V and 7 from J; bases not matched to a gene: 7. The CDR3 loop is CASSPDRVSEQYF. The CDR3 DNA follows: TGTGCCAGCAGCCCGGACAGGGTCTCGGAGCAGTACTTC. Using reference TRBV7-9 and TRBJ2-7 for the parts outside the CDR3, the full variable domain is DTGVSQNPRHKITKRGQNVTFRCDPISEHNRLYWYRQTLGQGPEFLTYFQNEAQLEKSRLLSDRFSAERPKGSFSTLEIQRTEQGDSAMYLCASSPDRVSEQYFGPGTRLTVT.

This clone was recorded once. This sequence joins TRBV28 and TRBJ1-4; TRBD1 agrees at 9 bases. The germline V gene has CDR1 MDHEN and CDR2 SYDVKM. CDR3 length equals 13 residues. J lost 10 bases, V lost 5 bases, and 5 bases had no gene match. The CDR3, as DNA: TGTGCCAGCAGTCCGGGACAGGGCGGAAAACTGTTTTTT. Translation: CASSPGQGGKLFF.

The chain uses TRBV6-1 and TRBJ1-2, with a tentative D call TRBD1 (5 bases). The germline V gene encodes CDR1 MNHNS and CDR2 SASEGT. Trimming removed 0 bases at V and 13 bases at J, with 15 bases between. The CDR3 covers 13 residues. The CDR3 DNA follows: TGTGCCAGCAGTGAAGCGCTTTGGCAGGGCCCCACCTTC. Translating it yields CASSEALWQGPTF.

This rearrangement joins TRBV10-3 to TRBJ1-6, with D hard to call. The length of the CDR3 is 13 residues. Germline V gene data show CDR1 as ENHRY and CDR2 as SYGVKD. Trimming removed 5 bases at V and 8 bases at J, with 10 bases between. This CDR3 is CAISPPGDSPLHF. As DNA, the CDR3 is TGTGCCATCAGTCCTCCTGGAGATTCACCCCTCCACTTT.

The chain links TRBV7-2 to TRBJ2-1, with TRBD2 as a possible D gene (5 bases). The germline V and J ends were trimmed by 5 bases and 14 bases, with 25 bases remaining between them. The CDR3 runs to 15 residues. The germline CDR1 and CDR2 sequences are SGHTA and FQGNSA. Here the CDR3 reads CASSQVVGGDHLEFF. As DNA, the CDR3 is TGTGCCAGCAGCCAAGTCGTTGGAGGAGATCACTTGGAGTTCTTC. Drawing the rest from reference TRBV7-2 and TRBJ2-1, the complete variable domain is GAGVSQSPSNKVTEKGKDVELRCDPISGHTALYWYRQSLGQGLEFLIYFQGNSAPDKSGLPSDRFSAERTGGSVSTLTIQRTQQEDSAVYLCASSQVVGGDHLEFFGPGTRLTVL.